The entry that follows covers one T cell receptor (beta chain) sequence. This specimen comes from a study of blood T cell repertoires in COVID-19. The wider study: Specimens from acute and convalescent COVID-19 originated in the United States, Italy and Spain. Nucleic acid was either cDNA or gDNA, and it came from T cells, B-cell-depleted T cells, or PBMCs.

The CDR3 consists of 18 residues. Authors' analysis steps: Reference gene primer amplification gave estimated nucleated cell counts. Data came from immunoSEQ multiplex PCR; TCRdb stores just in-frame clones and leaves some out. The D gene and trimming were derived from the DNA, and the V and J assignments and clone size from that table. This table holds 140,000 to 150,000 clones, 78% found once. Sample: peripheral blood. This TCR was recovered from an older woman with acute or convalescent COVID-19. The V and J genes are TRBV21-1 and TRBJ2-7; the D call in the table, TRBD1, was not verified against the DNA. TRBV21-1 constitutes a pseudogene. This chain's CDR3 is CASSKQGKLSRSSYEQYF. The CDR3 DNA is TGTGCCAGCAGCAAACAGGGGAAACTCAGCCGAAGCTCCTACGAGCAGTACTTC.